This is a list of T cell receptor beta chains from one sample in a study of blood T cell repertoires in COVID-19. The data were produced by immunoSEQ multiplex PCR, yet TCRdb's version contains in-frame clones alone and is incomplete. The sample contains tens of thousands of clones, around 88% of which appear only once. Specimen: peripheral blood. The receptors derive from a woman in her 70s with acute or convalescent COVID-19. The CDR3 runs from the conserved cysteine through the conserved F or W.

j_call: TRBJ2-2
v_call: TRBV19
cdr3_aa: CASSRLAGENTGELFF

j_call: TRBJ1-2
v_call: TRBV4-3
cdr3_aa: CASSQVGQGSYTF

j_call: TRBJ1-6
v_call: TRBV2
cdr3_aa: CASRSTGGDNSPLHF

j_call: TRBJ2-3
v_call: TRBV2
cdr3_aa: CASSEDNGAGGKDTQYF

j_call: TRBJ1-2
v_call: TRBV30
cdr3_aa: CAWSAGLLYGYTF

j_call: TRBJ2-1
v_call: TRBV2
cdr3_aa: CASSVSSGGSEQFF

j_call: TRBJ1-2
v_call: TRBV5-6
cdr3_aa: CASSVGQGVDYGYTF

j_call: TRBJ2-2
v_call: TRBV5-4
cdr3_aa: CASSLEGTDTGELFF

j_call: TRBJ2-7
v_call: TRBV5-1
cdr3_aa: CASSLTGMPNRYEQYF

j_call: TRBJ1-5
v_call: TRBV6-2/TRBV6-3
cdr3_aa: CASSWTGGTQPQHF

j_call: TRBJ1-5
v_call: TRBV28
cdr3_aa: CASSQGTQPQHF

j_call: TRBJ1-5
v_call: TRBV6-1
cdr3_aa: CASSVAGWEAPQHF

j_call: TRBJ1-2
v_call: TRBV14
cdr3_aa: CASSQDRGPGYDYTF

j_call: TRBJ1-2
v_call: TRBV28
cdr3_aa: CASRVQGQGYTF

j_call: TRBJ1-4
v_call: TRBV10-1
cdr3_aa: CASSESSANEKLFF

j_call: TRBJ1-4
v_call: TRBV28
cdr3_aa: CASSLSPRDSEKLFF

j_call: TRBJ2-2
v_call: TRBV5-1
cdr3_aa: CASSGTGVSGELFF